In this sample, the clone carrying this T cell receptor (beta chain) turned up a few times. These data belong to a study of blood T cell repertoires in COVID-19. Between the trimmed V and J ends, which lost 2 bases and 6 bases, there was a span of 10 bases. This CDR3 is 13 amino acids long. Germline V gene lookup returns CDR1 ENHRY and CDR2 SYGVKD. Original processing notes: Estimated nucleated cell counts came from reference gene primer amplification. Assay used: immunoSEQ multiplex PCR; TCRdb lists only in-frame clones, some missing. From that table come the V and J calls and clone size; the DNA was used to work out D and trimming. Of 120,000 or so clones listed, 70% to 80% were seen once; the top ten hold about 40%.

This clonotype was sampled from a middle-aged man with active or convalescent COVID-19. The specimen sequenced was peripheral blood. The chain uses TRBV10-3 and TRBJ1-2; D is possibly TRBD1 (5 bases). The CDR3 here is CAISEQGGNGYTF. Here the CDR3 DNA reads TGTGCCATCAGTGAGCAGGGAGGTAATGGCTACACCTTC.